Only one count was recorded for the clone carrying this T cell receptor (beta chain). The target antigen is unknown. This record comes from a study of response to subunit inactivated influenza vaccine. General observations from the study: Authors suggested that a seasonal influenza vaccination recruits few new T cells each time.

TCRdb fed the RT-PCR reads into MiXCR, producing one record per CDR3 protein. The sample contains about 830,000 distinct CDR3 sequences, approximately 17% of which appear only once. The CDR3 runs to 17 residues. Germline V gene data show CDR1 as LGHNA and CDR2 as YSLEER. V dropped 2 bases and J dropped 6 bases, with 21 bases sitting between them. V usage is TRBV4-3 and J usage is TRBJ2-3; D may be TRBD2 (7 bases). Specimen: PBMCs from blood, collected approximately 5 days after vaccination. The receptor comes from a man over 45 who received an inactivated influenza vaccine. The CDR3 is CASSQRGGSGLGDTQYF. CDR3 DNA sequence: TGCGCCAGCAGCCAAAGGGGGGGTAGCGGCCTGGGGGATACGCAGTATTTT.